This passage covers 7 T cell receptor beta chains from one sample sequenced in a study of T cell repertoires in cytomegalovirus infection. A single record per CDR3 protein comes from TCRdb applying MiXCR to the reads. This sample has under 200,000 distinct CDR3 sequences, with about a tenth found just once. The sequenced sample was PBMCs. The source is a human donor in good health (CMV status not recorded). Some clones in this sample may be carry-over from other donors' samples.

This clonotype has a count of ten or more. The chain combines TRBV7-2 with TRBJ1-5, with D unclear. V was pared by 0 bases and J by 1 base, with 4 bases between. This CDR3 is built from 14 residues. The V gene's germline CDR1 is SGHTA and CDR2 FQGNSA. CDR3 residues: CASSLAGSNQPQHF. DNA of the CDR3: TGTGCCAGCAGCTTAGCGGGAAGCAATCAGCCCCAGCATTTT.

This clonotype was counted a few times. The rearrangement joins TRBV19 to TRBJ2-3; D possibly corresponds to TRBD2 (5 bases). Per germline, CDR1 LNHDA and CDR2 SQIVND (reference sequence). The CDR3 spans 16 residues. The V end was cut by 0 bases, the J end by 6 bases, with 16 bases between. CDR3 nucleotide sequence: TGTGCCAGTAGTATAGATCTAGCTACTGGCGGCGATACGCAGTATTTT. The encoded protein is CASSIDLATGGDTQYF.

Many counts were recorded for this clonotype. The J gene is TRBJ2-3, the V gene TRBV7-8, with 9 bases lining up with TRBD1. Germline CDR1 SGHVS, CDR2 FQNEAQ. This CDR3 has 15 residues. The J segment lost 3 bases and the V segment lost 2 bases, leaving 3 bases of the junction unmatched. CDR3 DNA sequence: TGTGCCAGCAGCTTAAACAGGGGGCCTACAGATACGCAGTATTTT. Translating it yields CASSLNRGPTDTQYF.

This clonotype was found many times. The CDR3 nucleotides are TGTGCCAGCAGCCGCGGCGGCCGTTTGTACAATGAGCAGTTCTTC. Translation: CASSRGGRLYNEQFF. The gene calls are TRBV11-1 and TRBJ2-1; D unresolved. V lost 5 bases and J lost 4, with 15 bases in between. The CDR3 totals 15 residues. The germline gives CDR1 SGHAT, CDR2 FQDESV (reference sequence).

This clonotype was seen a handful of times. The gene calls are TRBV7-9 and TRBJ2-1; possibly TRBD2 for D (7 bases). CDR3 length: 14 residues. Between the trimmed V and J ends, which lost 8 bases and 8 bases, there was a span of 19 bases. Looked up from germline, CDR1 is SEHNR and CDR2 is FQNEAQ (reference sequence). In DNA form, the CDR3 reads TGTGCCAGCCTCGGGCGGGGGCGGATCGATGAGCAGTTCTTC. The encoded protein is CASLGRGRIDEQFF. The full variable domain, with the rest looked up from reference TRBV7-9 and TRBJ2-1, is DTGVSQNPRHKITKRGQNVTFRCDPISEHNRLYWYRQTLGQGPEFLTYFQNEAQLEKSRLLSDRFSAERPKGSFSTLEIQRTEQGDSAMYLCASLGRGRIDEQFFGPGTRLTVL.

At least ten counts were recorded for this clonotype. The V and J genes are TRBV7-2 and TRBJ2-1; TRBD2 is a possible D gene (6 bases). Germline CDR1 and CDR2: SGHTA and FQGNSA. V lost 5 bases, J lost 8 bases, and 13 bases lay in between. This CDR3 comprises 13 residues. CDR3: CASSPQGLDEQFF. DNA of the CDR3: TGTGCCAGCAGCCCTCAGGGACTGGATGAGCAGTTCTTC.

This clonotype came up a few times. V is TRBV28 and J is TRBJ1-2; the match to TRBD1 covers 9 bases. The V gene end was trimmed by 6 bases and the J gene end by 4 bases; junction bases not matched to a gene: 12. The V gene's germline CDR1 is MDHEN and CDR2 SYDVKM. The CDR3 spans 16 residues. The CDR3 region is CASRGFGQGQGYGYTF. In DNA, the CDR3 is TGTGCCAGCAGGGGATTCGGACAGGGGCAAGGCTATGGCTACACCTTC.